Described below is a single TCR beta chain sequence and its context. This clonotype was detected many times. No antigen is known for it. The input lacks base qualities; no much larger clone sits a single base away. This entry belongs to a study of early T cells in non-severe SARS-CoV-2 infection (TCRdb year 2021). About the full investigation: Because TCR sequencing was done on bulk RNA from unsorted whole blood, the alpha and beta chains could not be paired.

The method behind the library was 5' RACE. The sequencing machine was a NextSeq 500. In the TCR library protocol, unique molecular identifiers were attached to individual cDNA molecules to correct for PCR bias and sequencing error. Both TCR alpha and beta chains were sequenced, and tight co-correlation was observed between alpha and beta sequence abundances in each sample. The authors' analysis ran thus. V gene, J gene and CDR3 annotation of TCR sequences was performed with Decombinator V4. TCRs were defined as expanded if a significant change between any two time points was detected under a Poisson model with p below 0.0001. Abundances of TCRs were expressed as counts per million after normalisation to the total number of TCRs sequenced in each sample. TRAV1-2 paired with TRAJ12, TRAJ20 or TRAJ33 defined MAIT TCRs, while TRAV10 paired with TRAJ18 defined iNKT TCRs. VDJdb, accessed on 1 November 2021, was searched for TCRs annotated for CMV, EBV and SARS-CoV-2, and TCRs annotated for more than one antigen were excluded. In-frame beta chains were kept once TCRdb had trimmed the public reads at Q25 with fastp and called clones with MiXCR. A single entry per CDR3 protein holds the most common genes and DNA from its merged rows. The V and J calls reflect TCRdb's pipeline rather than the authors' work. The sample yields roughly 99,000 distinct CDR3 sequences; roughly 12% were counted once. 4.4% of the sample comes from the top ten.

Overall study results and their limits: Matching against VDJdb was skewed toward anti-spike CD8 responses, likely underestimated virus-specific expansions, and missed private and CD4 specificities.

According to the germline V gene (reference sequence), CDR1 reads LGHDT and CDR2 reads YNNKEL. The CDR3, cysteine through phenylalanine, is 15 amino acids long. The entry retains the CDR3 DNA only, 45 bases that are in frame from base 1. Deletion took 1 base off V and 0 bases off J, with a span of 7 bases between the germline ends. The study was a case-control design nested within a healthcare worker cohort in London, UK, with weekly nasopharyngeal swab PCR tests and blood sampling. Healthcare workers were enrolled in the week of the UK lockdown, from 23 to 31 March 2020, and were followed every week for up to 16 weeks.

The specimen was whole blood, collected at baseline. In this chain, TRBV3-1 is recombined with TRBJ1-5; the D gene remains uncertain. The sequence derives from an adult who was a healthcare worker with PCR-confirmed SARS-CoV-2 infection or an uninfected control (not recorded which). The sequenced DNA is TGTGCCAGCAGCCAAGGGGTGTTTAGCAATCAGCCCCAGCATTTT. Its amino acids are CASSQGVFSNQPQHF.